This TCR beta chain was sequenced in a study of shared clonotypes between healthy human individuals. Concerning this clone itself: Its antigen is not known.

This CDR3 has 14 residues. Trimming stripped 8 bases from V and 1 base from J, with 12 bases between. CDR1 and CDR2 from the germline V gene are SGHVS and FNYEAQ. TCRdb keeps only in-frame clones here, not all; method: immunoSEQ multiplex PCR. This table holds hundreds of thousands of clones, more than 70% found once. Study-level points and caveats: Naive subsets generally had larger estimated richness than memory subsets.

The V and J genes are TRBV7-6 and TRBJ2-1, with D possibly being TRBD1 (5 bases). Sample: memory CD4+ T cells sorted from blood. Subset indicated: CD45RA-negative fraction. The receptor was derived from a young woman in good health. The CDR3 nucleotides read TGTGCCAGCGTACAAGACAGATCCTACAATGAGCAGTTCTTC. Protein: CASVQDRSYNEQFF.